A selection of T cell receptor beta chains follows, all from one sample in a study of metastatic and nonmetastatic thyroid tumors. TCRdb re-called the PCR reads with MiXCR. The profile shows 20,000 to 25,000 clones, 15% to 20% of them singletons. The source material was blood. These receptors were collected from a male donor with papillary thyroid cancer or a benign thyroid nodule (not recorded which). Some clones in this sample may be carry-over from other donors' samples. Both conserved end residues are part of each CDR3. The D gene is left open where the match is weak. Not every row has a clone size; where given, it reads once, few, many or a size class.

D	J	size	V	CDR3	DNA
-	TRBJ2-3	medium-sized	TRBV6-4	CASSEGTDTQYF	TGTGCCAGCAGTGAGGGGACAGATACGCAGTATTTT
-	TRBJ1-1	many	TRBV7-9	CASSFEGRNTEAFF	TGTGCCAGCAGCTTTGAGGGCAGGAACACTGAAGCTTTCTTT
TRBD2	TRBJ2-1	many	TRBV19	CASSIQRGAYNEQFF	TGTGCCAGTAGTATTCAGCGGGGGGCCTACAATGAGCAGTTCTTC
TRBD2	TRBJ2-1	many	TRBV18	CASSPLAGEPGEQFF	TGTGCCAGCTCACCCCTAGCGGGGGAGCCCGGTGAGCAGTTCTTC
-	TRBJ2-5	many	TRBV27	CASRPSGGFGQAETQYF	TGTGCCAGCAGGCCCTCAGGGGGGTTCGGTCAGGCAGAGACCCAGTACTTC
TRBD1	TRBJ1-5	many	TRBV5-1	CASSLSPGGDGQPQHF	TGCGCCAGCAGCTTGTCTCCAGGGGGAGATGGTCAGCCCCAGCATTTT
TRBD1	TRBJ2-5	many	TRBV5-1	CASTSGQGVETQYF	TGCGCCAGCACCTCCGGACAGGGTGTGGAGACCCAGTACTTC
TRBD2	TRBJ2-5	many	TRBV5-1	CASSLGGLAGAETQYF	TGCGCCAGCAGCTTGGGAGGACTAGCGGGGGCAGAGACCCAGTACTTC
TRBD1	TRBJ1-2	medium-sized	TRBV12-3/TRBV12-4	CASSPRTGGDDGYTF	TGTGCCAGCAGTCCGAGGACAGGGGGTGATGATGGCTACACCTTC
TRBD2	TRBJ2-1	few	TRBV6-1	CASGGGRGIQFF	TGTGCCAGCGGGGGGGGTCGCGGCATCCAGTTCTTC
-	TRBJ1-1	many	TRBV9	CASSVGGAEAFF	TGTGCCAGCAGCGTAGGGGGGGCGGAAGCTTTCTTT
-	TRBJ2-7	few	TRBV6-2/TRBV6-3	CASSYSIMAPLGEQYF	TGTGCCAGCAGTTATAGTATTATGGCTCCACTCGGCGAGCAGTACTTC
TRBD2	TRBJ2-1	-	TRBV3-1	CASSQVGLAGGTYNEQFF	TGTGCCAGCAGCCAAGTCGGACTAGCGGGAGGGACCTACAATGAGCAGTTCTTC
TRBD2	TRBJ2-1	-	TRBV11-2	CASSLVAGEKNEQFF	TGTGCCAGCAGCTTGGTAGCGGGAGAAAAGAATGAGCAGTTCTTC
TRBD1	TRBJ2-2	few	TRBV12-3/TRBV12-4	CASSRDRVYTGELFF	TGTGCCAGCAGTCGGGACAGGGTCTACACCGGGGAGCTGTTTTTT
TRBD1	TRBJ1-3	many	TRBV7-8	CASSRIGTGEAWTGNTIYF	TGTGCCAGCAGCCGGATCGGGACAGGGGAAGCTTGGACGGGAAACACCATATATTTT
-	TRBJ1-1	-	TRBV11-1	CASSLIGDRWNTEAFF	TGTGCCAGCAGCTTAATTGGGGACCGATGGAACACTGAAGCTTTCTTT
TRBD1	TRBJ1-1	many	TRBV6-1	CASSSISGGLLF	TGTGCCAGCAGCTCCATCTCAGGGGGCCTACTTTTT
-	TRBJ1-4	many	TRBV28	CASSYRQMREKLFF	TGTGCCAGCAGCTACAGACAGATGCGAGAAAAACTGTTTTTT
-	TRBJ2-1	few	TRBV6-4	CASSTEVTGHSSYNEQFF	TGTGCCAGCAGTACGGAGGTTACAGGACATAGCTCCTACAATGAGCAGTTCTTC
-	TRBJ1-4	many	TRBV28	CASSSRYEKLFF	TGTGCCAGCAGTTCTCGGTATGAAAAACTGTTTTTT
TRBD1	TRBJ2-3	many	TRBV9	CASSPGTATSTDTQYF	TGTGCCAGCAGCCCAGGGACAGCTACTAGCACAGATACGCAGTATTTT
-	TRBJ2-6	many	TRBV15	CATSRDHGSGANVLTF	TGTGCCACCAGCAGAGATCACGGCTCTGGGGCCAACGTCCTGACTTTC
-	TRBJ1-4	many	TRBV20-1	CSALGTPTREKLFF	TGCAGTGCTTTAGGGACTCCCACTCGGGAAAAACTGTTTTTT
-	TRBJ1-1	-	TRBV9	CASSPQTGSTKAFF	TGTGCCAGCAGCCCCCAAACAGGTAGCACTAAAGCTTTCTTT
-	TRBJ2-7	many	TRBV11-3	CASSLNPYEQYF	TGTGCCAGCAGCTTAAACCCCTACGAGCAGTACTTC
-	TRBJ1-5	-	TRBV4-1	CASSPGLSGGNQPQHF	TGCGCCAGCAGCCCAGGGCTGTCAGGGGGCAATCAGCCCCAGCATTTT
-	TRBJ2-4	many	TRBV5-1	CASSPRPTGADKNIQYF	TGCGCCAGCAGCCCGAGGCCCACGGGGGCTGACAAAAACATTCAGTACTTC
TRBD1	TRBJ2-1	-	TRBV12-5	CASGLGDREQFF	TGTGCTAGTGGTTTGGGGGACAGAGAGCAGTTCTTC
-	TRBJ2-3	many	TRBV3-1	CASSRFRSSTDTQYF	TGTGCCAGCAGCCGGTTCCGGTCTAGCACAGATACGCAGTATTTT
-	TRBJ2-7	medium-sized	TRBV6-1	CASSEEARDVYEQYF	TGTGCCAGCAGTGAAGAGGCCAGGGATGTCTACGAGCAGTACTTC
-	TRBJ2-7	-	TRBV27	CASSLGETTLYEQYF	TGTGCCAGCAGTTTGGGGGAAACCACACTCTACGAGCAGTACTTC
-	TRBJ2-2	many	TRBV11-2	CASSSRGRNTGELFF	TGTGCCAGCAGCTCTAGAGGCAGGAACACCGGGGAGCTGTTTTTT
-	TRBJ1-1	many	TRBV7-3	CASSLIAGWITEAFF	TGTGCCAGCAGCTTAATTGCAGGGTGGATCACTGAAGCTTTCTTT
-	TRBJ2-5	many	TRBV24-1	CATSDRTAILGETQYF	TGTGCCACCAGTGACCGAACAGCGATCCTGGGAGAGACCCAGTACTTC
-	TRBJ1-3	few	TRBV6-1	CASIESPSSGNTIYF	TGTGCCAGCATTGAATCTCCCTCCTCTGGAAACACCATATATTTT
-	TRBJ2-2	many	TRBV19	CASSMTGAGELFF	TGTGCCAGTAGTATGACAGGAGCCGGGGAGCTGTTTTTT
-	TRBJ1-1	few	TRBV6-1	CASIGGVAGIEAFF	TGTGCCAGTATAGGGGGGGTAGCTGGCATTGAAGCTTTCTTT
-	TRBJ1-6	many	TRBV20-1	CSARDTRVRSPLHF	TGCAGTGCTAGAGATACGAGGGTTCGGTCACCCCTCCACTTT
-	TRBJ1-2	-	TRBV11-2	CASSLEARPTLYGYTF	TGTGCCAGCAGCTTAGAGGCCCGACCGACACTATACGGCTACACCTTC
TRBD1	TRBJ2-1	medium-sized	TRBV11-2	CASSLGAGGINEQFF	TGTGCCAGCAGCTTAGGGGCAGGGGGCATCAATGAGCAGTTCTTC
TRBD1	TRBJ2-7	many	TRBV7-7	CASSLNRGATYEQYF	TGTGCTAGCAGCTTAAACAGGGGGGCTACCTACGAGCAGTACTTC
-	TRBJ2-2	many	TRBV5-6	CASGLGEGTGELFF	TGTGCCAGTGGGCTGGGGGAAGGGACCGGGGAGCTGTTTTTT
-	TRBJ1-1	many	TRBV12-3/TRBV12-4	CASSLGPPGTEAFF	TGTGCCAGCAGTTTGGGACCCCCGGGGACTGAAGCTTTCTTT
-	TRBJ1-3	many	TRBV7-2	CASSFGRTSGNTIYF	TGTGCCAGCAGCTTCGGGAGAACCTCTGGAAACACCATATATTTT